These T cell receptor beta chains were read from a single sample in a study of long-term antiretroviral therapy in people with HIV. The data were produced by immunoSEQ multiplex PCR, yet TCRdb's version contains in-frame clones alone and is incomplete. The sample carries 15,000 to 20,000 clones, around 86% recorded once. The sequences come from unsorted PBMCs, collected 0.5 years after starting antiretroviral therapy. These receptors were collected from a man aged 35-49 years with HIV. CDR3s include the opening cysteine and the closing phenylalanine or tryptophan. A D gene is named only where the DNA matches it firmly. Size is stated for part of the rows, as once, few or many counts, or as a class when the clone is expanded.

size	D	V	J	DNA	CDR3
NA	NA	TRBV27	TRBJ2-7	TGTGCCAGCAGTCCCACCGGGATTGGCGGGACCCCTTACGAGCAGTACTTC	CASSPTGIGGTPYEQYF
once	NA	TRBV5-1	TRBJ2-6	TGCGCCAGCAGCTTGAGTAGCTCTGGGGCCAACGTCCTGACTTTC	CASSLSSSGANVLTF
NA	NA	TRBV1	TRBJ1-1	TGCACCAGCAGCCTCCAAAAGTGCGGAGGGGCCGTAATCCCCTGGGACACTGAAGCTTTCTTT	CTSSLQKCGGAVIPWDTEAFF
NA	TRBD2	TRBV18	TRBJ2-3	TGTGCCAGCTCATACCAGGAGCGGGGTACGCAGTATTTT	CASSYQERGTQYF
NA	NA	TRBV5-4	TRBJ1-2	TGTGCCAGCAGCGGGCCCCTGGGGAACTATGGCTACACCTTC	CASSGPLGNYGYTF
NA	TRBD2	TRBV9	TRBJ2-3	TGTGCCAGCAGCCCGAGGCTAGCGGCAAGCACAGATACGCAGTATTTT	CASSPRLAASTDTQYF
NA	TRBD2	TRBV15	TRBJ2-3	TGTGCCACCGGAGCGGGGGGCACAGATACGCAGTATTTT	CATGAGGTDTQYF
once	NA	TRBV18	TRBJ1-1	TGTGCCAGCTCACCGGGGGACACTGAAGCTTTCTTT	CASSPGDTEAFF
NA	NA	TRBV5-8	TRBJ2-3	TGTGCCAGTCTCGGACGTGGTCTAGGCAGCACAGATACGCAGTATTTT	CASLGRGLGSTDTQYF
NA	NA	TRBV9	TRBJ2-6	TGTGCCAGCAGCGTAGGGGCAGTGGGGGCCAACGTCCTGACTTTC	CASSVGAVGANVLTF
once	TRBD1	TRBV9	TRBJ1-5	TGTGCCAGCAGCGTAGTAGTAACAGGGACAGGGACCGATCAGCCCCAGCATTTT	CASSVVVTGTGTDQPQHF
few	NA	TRBV15	TRBJ1-1	TGTGCCACCAGCAGAGATAGGCCAGCTGAAGCTTTCTTT	CATSRDRPAEAFF
NA	TRBD2	TRBV7-9	TRBJ2-1	TGTGCCAGCAGCAGCGGGGGGCCTTACAATGAGCAGTTCTTC	CASSSGGPYNEQFF
NA	NA	TRBV14	TRBJ2-1	TGTGCCAGCAGCCAAGAATCCAACTACAATGAGCAGTTCTTC	CASSQESNYNEQFF
NA	NA	TRBV29-1	TRBJ1-1	TGCAGCGTTGTGTCAGCGACGAACACTGAAGCTTTCTTT	CSVVSATNTEAFF
NA	NA	TRBV7-6	TRBJ1-4	TGTGCCAGCAGCTTCGACAGTAAGGATGAAAAACTGTTTTTT	CASSFDSKDEKLFF
NA	NA	TRBV27	TRBJ1-1	TGTGCCAGCAGTTTATCTAGGTTGAACACTGAAGCTTTCTTT	CASSLSRLNTEAFF
NA	NA	TRBV15	TRBJ2-6	TGTGCCACCAGCAGAGTAGTCGGTGTGAGCGGGGCCAACGTCCTGACTTTC	CATSRVVGVSGANVLTF
NA	NA	TRBV27	TRBJ2-1	TGTGCCAGCAGTTACGAGGGGGGCCCGACCTACAATGAGCAGTTCTTC	CASSYEGGPTYNEQFF
NA	TRBD2	TRBV7-3	TRBJ2-3	TGTGCCAGCAGTCCCGATAGCGGGGGTGCAGATACGCAGTATTTT	CASSPDSGGADTQYF
NA	TRBD2	TRBV5-4	TRBJ2-1	TGTGCCAGCAGCTTGATTGGGTCGCGGCGGGAGGGCGCCTACAATGAGCAGTTCTTC	CASSLIGSRREGAYNEQFF
NA	NA	TRBV5-1	TRBJ2-7	TGCGCCAGCAGCTTGGAGCCGGGACGAAAAATCCACGAGCAGTACTTC	CASSLEPGRKIHEQYF
NA	NA	TRBV18	TRBJ2-2	TGTGCCAGCTCACCCGGGACAAGCAACACCGGGGAGCTGTTTTTT	CASSPGTSNTGELFF
NA	TRBD2	TRBV18	TRBJ2-7	TGTGCCAGCTCACGCGAACGACTAGCGGAGAGCCACGAGCAGTACTTC	CASSRERLAESHEQYF
NA	TRBD1	TRBV28	TRBJ2-3	TGTGCCAGCAGTTGGACAGGGGGCGCAGATACGCAGTATTTT	CASSWTGGADTQYF
once	TRBD1	TRBV6-1	TRBJ2-3	TGTGCCAGCAGTGGCTCGGGACAGTACACAGATACGCAGTATTTT	CASSGSGQYTDTQYF